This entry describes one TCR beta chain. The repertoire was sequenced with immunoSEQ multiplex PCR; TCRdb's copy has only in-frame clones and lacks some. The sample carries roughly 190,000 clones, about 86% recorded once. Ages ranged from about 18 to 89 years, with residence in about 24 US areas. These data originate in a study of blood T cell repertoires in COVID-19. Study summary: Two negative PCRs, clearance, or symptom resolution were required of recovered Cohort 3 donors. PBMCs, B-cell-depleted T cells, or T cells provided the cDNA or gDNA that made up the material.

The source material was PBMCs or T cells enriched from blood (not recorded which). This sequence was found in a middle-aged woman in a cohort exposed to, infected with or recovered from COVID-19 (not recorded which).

The CDR3 loop is CASSPQLAGNGNTIYF. DNA of the CDR3: TGTGCCAGCTCACCACAATTAGCGGGGAACGGAAACACCATATATTTT. This chain joins TRBV18 and TRBJ1-3; no definite D call. The CDR3 is 16 amino acids. Germline V gene sequence: CDR1 KGHSH, CDR2 LQKENI. Trimming shortened V by 1 base and J by 4 bases, and 14 bases separated the two germline ends. Filled out from reference TRBV18 and TRBJ1-3, the complete variable domain reads NAGVMQNPRHLVRRRGQEARLRCSPMKGHSHVYWYRQLPEEGLKFMVYLQKENIIDESGMPKERFSAEFPKEGPSILRIQQVVRGDSAAYFCASSPQLAGNGNTIYFGEGSWLTVV.